This is a list of T cell receptor beta chains from one sample in a study of T cell repertoires in cytomegalovirus infection. Each CDR3 protein gets one entry after TCRdb re-called the reads with MiXCR. The sample contains nearly 550,000 distinct CDR3 sequences, approximately 15% of which appear only once. Sequenced material: CD8+ T cells from PBMCs. The receptors come from a human donor in good health (CMV status not recorded). Some clones in this sample may be carry-over from other donors' samples. Each CDR3 is given without its conserved first and last residue. A D gene is named only where the DNA matches it firmly.

d_gene	v_gene	j_gene	CDR3aa
TRBD2	TRBV24-1	TRBJ2-2	ATSDFSGRAGGELF
.	TRBV7-6	TRBJ1-5	ASSLTGRSNRPQH
.	TRBV7-9	TRBJ2-4	ASSLDREINIQY
.	TRBV27	TRBJ2-7	ASKTGTADGEQY
.	TRBV28	TRBJ1-5	ASSSARPQH
.	TRBV6-6	TRBJ1-6	ASSPDRVLNSSLH
.	TRBV2	TRBJ1-2	ASSAGEGRYGYT
TRBD1	TRBV12-3/TRBV12-4	TRBJ2-7	ASSDRGRKQY
TRBD2	TRBV28	TRBJ2-2	ASSNRKRGGNTGELF
.	TRBV9	TRBJ2-3	ASSVDGSTSTDTQY
.	TRBV19	TRBJ2-7	ASSPPGISYEQY
TRBD2	TRBV6-2/TRBV6-3	TRBJ2-7	ASSYSRTSDFEQY
.	TRBV14	TRBJ2-5	ASSQPSGSQKTQY
TRBD2	TRBV7-9	TRBJ2-1	AGGSIYNEQF
.	TRBV11-2	TRBJ1-1	ASSLWDGGRKRNTEAF
.	TRBV27	TRBJ2-1	ATSTNYNEPF
.	TRBV6-1	TRBJ1-1	ASSEGWSGRMMGTEAF
.	TRBV6-4	TRBJ2-2	ASSDLGGANTGELF
.	TRBV27	TRBJ2-3	ASSPRDRHTDTQY
.	TRBV20-1	TRBJ1-2	SARVPRRIGASYGYT
TRBD2	TRBV29-1	TRBJ2-7	SYRTSGAYEQY
TRBD1	TRBV11-2	TRBJ1-1	ASSPWTGNMNTEAF
.	TRBV27	TRBJ1-4	ASRGRQTDSNEKLF
TRBD1	TRBV12-5	TRBJ1-6	ASAPGQGASSPLH
.	TRBV15	TRBJ2-3	ATSRLSDTQY
.	TRBV3-1	TRBJ2-1	ASSPREGGTATLNNEQF
.	TRBV2	TRBJ2-7	ASSELAGYEQY
.	TRBV20-1	TRBJ2-7	SARDERRVFEQY